A selection of T cell receptor beta chains follows, all from one sample in a study of technical replicates of blood from a handful of donors. Produced via immunoSEQ multiplex PCR; TCRdb's table is partial and in-frame only. The sample contains about 53,000 clones, around 84% of which appear only once. Sequences were obtained from PBMCs. Receptors originate from a human donor in good health. Some clones in this sample may be carry-over from other donors' samples. CDR3s include the opening cysteine and the closing phenylalanine or tryptophan. Fields, in order: D gene, V gene, clone size, J gene, CDR3 protein, CDR3 DNA. D genes are given only for firm matches. Where a row states a size, it is once, few, many or the class of an expanded clone; other rows omit it.

TRBD1	TRBV30	few	TRBJ1-5	CAWSLGTGGQPQHF	TGTGCCTGGAGTCTGGGGACAGGGGGCCAGCCCCAGCATTTT
TRBD2	TRBV29-1	few	TRBJ2-1	CSVEVLSGGANYNEQFF	TGCAGCGTTGAAGTTCTTAGCGGGGGGGCAAACTACAATGAGCAGTTCTTC
-	TRBV19	-	TRBJ1-5	CASHERGKADQPQHF	TGTGCCAGTCACGAAAGGGGGAAGGCCGATCAGCCCCAGCATTTT
TRBD1	TRBV4-2	-	TRBJ1-6	CASSQAPQGDNSPLHF	TGTGCCAGCAGCCAAGCGCCGCAGGGGGATAATTCACCCCTCCACTTT
-	TRBV2	-	TRBJ2-2	CASRGGPQRDTGELFF	TGTGCCAGCAGGGGGGGGCCCCAAAGGGACACCGGGGAGCTGTTTTTT
-	TRBV7-2	-	TRBJ1-6	CASSLGQFTPLHF	TGTGCCAGCAGCTTAGGTCAGTTTACACCCCTCCACTTT
TRBD1	TRBV19	-	TRBJ1-2	CASSIGQGADYGYTF	TGTGCCAGTAGTATTGGGCAGGGGGCTGACTATGGCTACACCTTC
-	TRBV6-6	-	TRBJ2-7	CASLRQGPSYEQYF	TGTGCCAGCTTACGCCAGGGGCCCTCCTACGAGCAGTACTTC
TRBD2	TRBV13	-	TRBJ2-3	CANQDRTSGSRDTQYF	TGTGCCAACCAAGACCGGACTAGCGGGAGTCGGGATACGCAGTATTTT
-	TRBV7-2	-	TRBJ1-2	CASSLVGRLDTF	TGTGCCAGCAGCTTAGTCGGCAGACTCGACACCTTC
-	TRBV6-5	-	TRBJ1-2	CASRLESSSYGYTF	TGTGCCAGCAGGCTCGAGTCAAGTAGTTATGGCTACACCTTC
TRBD1	TRBV9	-	TRBJ1-4	CASSVAGQKNEKLFF	TGTGCCAGCAGCGTAGCGGGACAGAAGAATGAAAAACTGTTTTTT
-	TRBV6-5	-	TRBJ1-1	CASSLRGWTPEAFF	TGTGCCAGCAGTTTGCGGGGCTGGACCCCAGAAGCTTTCTTT
-	TRBV5-1	-	TRBJ1-2	CASSPGGQEARYGYTF	TGCGCCAGCAGCCCGGGGGGGCAGGAAGCTCGCTATGGCTACACCTTC
-	TRBV7-9	-	TRBJ2-7	CASSLGNEQYF	TGTGCCAGCAGCTTAGGTAACGAGCAGTACTTC
-	TRBV7-2	-	TRBJ2-1	CASRPRSSSYNEQFF	TGTGCCAGCCGCCCCCGCTCGAGCTCCTACAATGAGCAGTTCTTC
-	TRBV6-1	-	TRBJ1-2	CASSAIAGGSRAF	TGTGCCAGCAGTGCGATTGCGGGGGGATCCCGCGCCTTC
TRBD2	TRBV6-5	-	TRBJ2-7	CASSYSTSSHEQYF	TGTGCCAGCAGTTACTCGACTAGCTCCCACGAGCAGTACTTC
-	TRBV20-1	-	TRBJ1-1	CSAGGEAFF	TGCAGTGCTGGGGGGGAAGCTTTCTTT
TRBD1	TRBV28	-	TRBJ2-7	CASTTGQSYEQYF	TGTGCCAGCACTACGGGACAGTCCTACGAGCAGTACTTC
-	TRBV7-8	few	TRBJ1-1	CASSLVGGMNTEAFF	TGTGCCAGCAGCTTAGTCGGCGGCATGAACACTGAAGCTTTCTTT
TRBD1	TRBV2	few	TRBJ2-5	CASRTGTGGLGQYF	TGTGCCAGCAGGACCGGGACAGGGGGCCTGGGGCAGTACTTC
-	TRBV5-6	-	TRBJ2-1	CASSQGSNEQFF	TGTGCCAGCAGTCAGGGTTCCAATGAGCAGTTCTTC
-	TRBV27	-	TRBJ2-5	CASRETTGRETQYF	TGTGCCAGCAGGGAAACAACAGGGCGGGAGACCCAGTACTTC
-	TRBV30	-	TRBJ1-5	CAWSPDNNQPQHF	TGTGCCTGGAGTCCGGACAACAATCAGCCCCAGCATTTT
TRBD2	TRBV6-6	few	TRBJ2-3	CASSYSTSGPTDTQYF	TGTGCCAGCAGTTACTCGACTAGCGGGCCGACAGATACGCAGTATTTT
TRBD2	TRBV2	-	TRBJ2-1	CASAPTSHNEQFF	TGTGCCAGCGCCCCGACTAGCCACAATGAGCAGTTCTTC
-	TRBV5-1	-	TRBJ1-1	CASSLDMNTEAFF	TGCGCCAGCAGCTTAGACATGAACACTGAAGCTTTCTTT
-	TRBV12-5	-	TRBJ1-6	CASGLDSYNSPLHF	TGTGCTAGTGGTCTCGACAGCTATAATTCACCCCTCCACTTT
-	TRBV4-2	few	TRBJ1-3	CASSLSGRNARKGNTIYF	TGTGCCAGCAGCCTGTCAGGGAGGAATGCCCGGAAGGGAAACACCATATATTTT
TRBD1	TRBV10-3	-	TRBJ1-2	CAIGTGGVGYTF	TGTGCCATCGGGACAGGGGGGGTTGGCTACACCTTC
TRBD2	TRBV4-1	-	TRBJ2-7	CASSQGSRAGGEQYF	TGCGCCAGCAGCCAAGGATCCAGGGCGGGGGGCGAGCAGTACTTC
TRBD1	TRBV5-1	once	TRBJ2-7	CASSLDRGLPYEQYF	TGCGCCAGCAGCCTGGACAGGGGGCTCCCCTACGAGCAGTACTTC
TRBD2	TRBV7-2	-	TRBJ2-5	CASSSSSGGFDETQYF	TGTGCCAGCAGCTCAAGTAGCGGGGGGTTTGATGAGACCCAGTACTTC
-	TRBV7-8	-	TRBJ2-5	CASSLARVGRETQYF	TGTGCCAGCAGCTTAGCGCGGGTAGGGCGAGAGACCCAGTACTTC
TRBD1	TRBV7-2	-	TRBJ2-1	CASSGRQGAGNEQFF	TGTGCCAGCAGCGGACGGCAGGGGGCTGGTAATGAGCAGTTCTTC
-	TRBV4-1	-	TRBJ1-5	CASSQDVNQPQHF	TGCGCCAGCAGCCAAGACGTAAATCAGCCCCAGCATTTT
-	TRBV5-1	-	TRBJ2-6	CASSSYSSGANVLTF	TGCGCCAGCAGCTCATACAGCTCTGGGGCCAACGTCCTGACTTTC
TRBD1	TRBV6-5	-	TRBJ1-2	CASSLYRGVDYGYTF	TGTGCCAGCAGTTTATACAGGGGAGTTGACTATGGCTACACCTTC
TRBD1	TRBV19	-	TRBJ2-7	CAGRQGSTYEQYF	TGTGCCGGACGACAGGGATCAACCTACGAGCAGTACTTC
TRBD1	TRBV25-1	-	TRBJ1-1	CASRPGQGSNTEAFF	TGTGCCAGCAGACCGGGACAGGGCTCCAACACTGAAGCTTTCTTT
-	TRBV4-2	-	TRBJ1-6	CASSQDSPRPGQSPLHF	TGTGCCAGCAGCCAAGACTCCCCGAGACCTGGGCAATCACCCCTCCACTTT
-	TRBV6-5	-	TRBJ1-2	CASSYYKAQYNYGYTF	TGTGCCAGCAGTTACTATAAGGCACAGTACAACTATGGCTACACCTTC
TRBD1	TRBV6-5	few	TRBJ1-1	CASRNRGEAFF	TGTGCCAGCAGAAACAGGGGTGAAGCTTTCTTT
TRBD1	TRBV29-1	-	TRBJ2-7	CSVEDDRALGQYF	TGCAGCGTTGAAGACGACAGGGCTCTGGGGCAGTACTTC
TRBD1	TRBV10-3	-	TRBJ1-1	CAISVGQGANTEAFF	TGTGCCATCAGTGTAGGACAGGGGGCGAACACTGAAGCTTTCTTT
-	TRBV21-1	once	TRBJ2-7	CAPLQGPTYEQYF	TGTGCCCCCCTACAGGGGCCCACCTACGAGCAGTACTTC
-	TRBV4-1	once	TRBJ2-7	CASSQGEYTYEQYF	TGCGCCAGCAGCCAAGGGGAGTATACCTACGAGCAGTACTTC
-	TRBV7-6	-	TRBJ1-4	CASSLDSWNEKLFF	TGTGCCAGCAGCTTAGACAGCTGGAATGAAAAACTGTTTTTT
-	TRBV6-4	once	TRBJ2-3	CAPQGDTQYF	TGTGCCCCGCAGGGCGATACGCAGTATTTT
-	TRBV30	once	TRBJ2-7	CAWSVRFGEQYF	TGTGCCTGGAGTGTACGTTTCGGGGAGCAGTACTTC